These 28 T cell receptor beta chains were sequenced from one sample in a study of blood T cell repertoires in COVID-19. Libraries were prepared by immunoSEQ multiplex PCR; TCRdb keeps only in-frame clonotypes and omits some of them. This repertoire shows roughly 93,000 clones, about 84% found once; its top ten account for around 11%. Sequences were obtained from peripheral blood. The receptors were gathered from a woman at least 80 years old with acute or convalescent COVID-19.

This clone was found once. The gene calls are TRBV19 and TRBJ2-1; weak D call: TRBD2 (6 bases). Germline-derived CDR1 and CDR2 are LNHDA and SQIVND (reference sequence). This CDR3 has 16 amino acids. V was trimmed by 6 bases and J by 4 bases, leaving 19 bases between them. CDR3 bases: TGTGCCAGTAGCTCCCCTTCGGGCCTAGCGTACAATGAGCAGTTCTTC. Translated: CASSSPSGLAYNEQFF.

CDR3 in amino acids: CAISESTRAGEQYF. CDR3 nucleotides: TGTGCCATCAGTGAGTCTACCAGGGCCGGCGAGCAGTACTTC. This rearrangement joins TRBV10-3 to TRBJ2-7; maybe TRBD1 (5 bases). V lost 0 bases and J 6 bases, leaving 12 bases between the germline ends. The V gene's germline CDR1 is ENHRY and CDR2 SYGVKD. CDR3 length equals 14 residues.

The CDR3 loop reads CASSEQGVHQREFF. The CDR3 bases are TGTGCCAGCAGTGAACAGGGGGTACATCAGAGGGAGTTCTTC. The chain is built from TRBV2 and TRBJ2-1, with 7 nucleotides matching TRBD1. V was pared by 2 bases and J by 14 bases, with 12 bases of the junction left unmatched. Germline V lookup: CDR1 SNHLY, CDR2 FYNNEI. CDR3 length: 14 amino acids.

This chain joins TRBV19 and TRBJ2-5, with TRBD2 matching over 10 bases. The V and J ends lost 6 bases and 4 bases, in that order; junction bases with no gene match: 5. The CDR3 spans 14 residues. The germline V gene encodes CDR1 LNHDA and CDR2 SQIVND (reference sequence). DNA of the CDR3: TGTGCCAGTAGAAGCGGGGGGGCGGGAGAGACCCAGTACTTC. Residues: CASRSGGAGETQYF.

CDR3 bases: TGTGCCTGGGGGACAGGTCATTCACCCCTCCACTTT. Translating gives CAWGTGHSPLHF. The chain combines TRBV30 with TRBJ1-6; TRBD1 matches at 8 bases. CDR1 and CDR2 (germline): GTSNPN, SVGIG (reference sequence). J gave up 8 bases and V 5 bases, and 2 bases lay outside the gene matches. The CDR3 is 12 amino acids.

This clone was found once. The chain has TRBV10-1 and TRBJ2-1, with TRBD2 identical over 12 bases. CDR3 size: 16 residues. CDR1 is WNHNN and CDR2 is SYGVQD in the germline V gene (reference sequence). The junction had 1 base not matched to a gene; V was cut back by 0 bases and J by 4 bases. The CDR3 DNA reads TGCGCCAGCAGTGAGTCGACTAGCGGGAGTTACAATGAGCAGTTCTTC. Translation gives CASSESTSGSYNEQFF.

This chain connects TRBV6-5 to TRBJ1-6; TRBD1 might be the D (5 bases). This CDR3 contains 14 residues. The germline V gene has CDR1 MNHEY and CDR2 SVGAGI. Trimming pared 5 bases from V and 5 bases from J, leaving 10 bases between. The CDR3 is CASSTGLNNSPLHF. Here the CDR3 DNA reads TGTGCCAGCAGTACGGGACTAAATAATTCACCCCTCCACTTT.

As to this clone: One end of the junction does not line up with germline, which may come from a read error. This CDR3 reads CASRLGGAAISGNTIYF. CDR3 nucleotides: TGTGCCAGCAGGTTAGGGGGCGCAGCGATCTCTGGAAACACCATATATTTT. This chain joins TRBV11-3 and TRBJ1-3; 7 positions match TRBD1. Germline values: CDR1 SGHNT, CDR2 YENEEA. This CDR3 is built from 17 residues.

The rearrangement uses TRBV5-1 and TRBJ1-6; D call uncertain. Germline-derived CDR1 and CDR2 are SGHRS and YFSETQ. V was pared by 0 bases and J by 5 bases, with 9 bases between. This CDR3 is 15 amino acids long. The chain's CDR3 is CASSLDRVHNSPLHF. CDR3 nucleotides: TGCGCCAGCAGCTTGGACCGGGTCCATAATTCACCCCTCCACTTT.

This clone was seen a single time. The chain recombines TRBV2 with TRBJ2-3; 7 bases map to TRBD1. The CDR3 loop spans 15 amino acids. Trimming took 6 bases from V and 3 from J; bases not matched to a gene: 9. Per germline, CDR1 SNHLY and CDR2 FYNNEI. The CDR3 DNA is TGTGCCAGCAGCCAGGACAGGCAGGGTACAGATACGCAGTATTTT. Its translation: CASSQDRQGTDTQYF.

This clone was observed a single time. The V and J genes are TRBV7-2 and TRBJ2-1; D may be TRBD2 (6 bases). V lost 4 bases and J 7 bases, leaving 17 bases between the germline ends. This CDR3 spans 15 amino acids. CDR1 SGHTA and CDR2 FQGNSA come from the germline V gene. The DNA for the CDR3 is TGTGCCAGCAGCTCGTGGGTTAGGGCGGGGAATGAGCAGTTCTTC. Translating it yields CASSSWVRAGNEQFF.

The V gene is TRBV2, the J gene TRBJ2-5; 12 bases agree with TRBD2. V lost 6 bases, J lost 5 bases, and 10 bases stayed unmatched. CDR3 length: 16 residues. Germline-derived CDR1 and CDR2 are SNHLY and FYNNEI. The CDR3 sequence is CASSAGLAGRGETQYF. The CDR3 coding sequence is TGTGCCAGCAGCGCAGGACTAGCGGGGAGGGGGGAGACCCAGTACTTC.

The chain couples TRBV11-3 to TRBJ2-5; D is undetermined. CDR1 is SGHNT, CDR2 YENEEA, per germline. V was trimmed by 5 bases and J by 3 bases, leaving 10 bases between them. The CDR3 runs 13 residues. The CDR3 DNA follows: TGTGCCAGCAGCCAAGACTGGGAAGAGACCCAGTACTTC. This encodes CASSQDWEETQYF.

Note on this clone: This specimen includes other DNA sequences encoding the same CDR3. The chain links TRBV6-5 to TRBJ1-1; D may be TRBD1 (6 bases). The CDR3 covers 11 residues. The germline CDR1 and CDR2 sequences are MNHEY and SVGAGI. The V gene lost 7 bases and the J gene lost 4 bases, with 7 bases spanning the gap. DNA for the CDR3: TGTGCCAGCACCAGGGGCACTGAAGCTTTCTTT. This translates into CASTRGTEAFF.

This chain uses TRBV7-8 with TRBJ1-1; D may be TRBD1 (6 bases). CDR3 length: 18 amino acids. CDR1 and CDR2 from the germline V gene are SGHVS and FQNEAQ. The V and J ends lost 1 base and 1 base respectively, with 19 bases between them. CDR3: CASSLVGPGTSGNTEAFF. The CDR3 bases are TGTGCCAGCAGCTTAGTTGGCCCCGGGACATCCGGGAACACTGAAGCTTTCTTT.

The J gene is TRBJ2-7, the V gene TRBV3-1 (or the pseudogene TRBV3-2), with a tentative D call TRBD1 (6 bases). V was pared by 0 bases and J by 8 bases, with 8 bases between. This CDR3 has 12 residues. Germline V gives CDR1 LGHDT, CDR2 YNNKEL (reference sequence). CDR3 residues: CASSQDQGKQYV. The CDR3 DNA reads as TGTGCCAGCAGCCAAGATCAGGGGAAGCAGTACGTC.

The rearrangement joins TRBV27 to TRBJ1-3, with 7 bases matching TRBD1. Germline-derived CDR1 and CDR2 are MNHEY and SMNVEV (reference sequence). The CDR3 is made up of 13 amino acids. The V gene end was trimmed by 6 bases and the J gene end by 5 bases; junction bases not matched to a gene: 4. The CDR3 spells CASSRDSRNTIYF. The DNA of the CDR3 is TGTGCCAGCAGCCGGGACAGTAGAAACACCATATATTTT.

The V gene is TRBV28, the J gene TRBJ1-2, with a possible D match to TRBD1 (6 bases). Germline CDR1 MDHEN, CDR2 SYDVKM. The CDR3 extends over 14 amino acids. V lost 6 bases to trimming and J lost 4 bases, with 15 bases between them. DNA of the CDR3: TGTGCCAGCAGCTCCAGGGGTGTGGGCTATGGCTACACCTTC. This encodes CASSSRGVGYGYTF.

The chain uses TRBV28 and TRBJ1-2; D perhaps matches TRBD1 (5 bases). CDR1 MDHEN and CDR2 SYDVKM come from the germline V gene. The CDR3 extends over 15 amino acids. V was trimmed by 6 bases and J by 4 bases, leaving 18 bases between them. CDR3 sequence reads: CASSSPARGGYGYTF. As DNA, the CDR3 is TGTGCCAGCAGCTCGCCCGCTCGGGGGGGCTATGGCTACACCTTC.

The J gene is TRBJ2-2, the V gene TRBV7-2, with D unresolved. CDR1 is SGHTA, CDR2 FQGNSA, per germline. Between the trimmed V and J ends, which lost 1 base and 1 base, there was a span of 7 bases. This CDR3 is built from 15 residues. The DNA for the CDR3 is TGTGCCAGCAGCTTAGTTCCCAGGAACACCGGGGAGCTGTTTTTT. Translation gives CASSLVPRNTGELFF.

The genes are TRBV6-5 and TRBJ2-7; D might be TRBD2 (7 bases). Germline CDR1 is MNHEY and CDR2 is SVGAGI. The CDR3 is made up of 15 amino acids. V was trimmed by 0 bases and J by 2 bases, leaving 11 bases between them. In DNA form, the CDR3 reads TGTGCCAGCAGTTACTCGGGGCGGGGGCCCTACGAGCAGTACTTC. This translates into CASSYSGRGPYEQYF.

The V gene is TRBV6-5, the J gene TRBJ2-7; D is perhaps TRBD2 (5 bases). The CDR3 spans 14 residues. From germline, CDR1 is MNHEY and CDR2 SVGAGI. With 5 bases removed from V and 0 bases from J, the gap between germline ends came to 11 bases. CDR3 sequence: CASSPEGSSYEQYV. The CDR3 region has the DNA TGTGCCAGCAGTCCCGAGGGCAGCTCCTACGAGCAGTACGTC.

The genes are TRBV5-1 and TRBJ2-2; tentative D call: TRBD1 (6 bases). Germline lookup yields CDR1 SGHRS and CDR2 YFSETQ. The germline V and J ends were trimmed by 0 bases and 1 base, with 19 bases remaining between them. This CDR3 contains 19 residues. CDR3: CASSLAGGRGKENTGELFF. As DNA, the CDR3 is TGCGCCAGCAGCTTGGCCGGAGGCAGGGGAAAGGAGAACACCGGGGAGCTGTTTTTT.

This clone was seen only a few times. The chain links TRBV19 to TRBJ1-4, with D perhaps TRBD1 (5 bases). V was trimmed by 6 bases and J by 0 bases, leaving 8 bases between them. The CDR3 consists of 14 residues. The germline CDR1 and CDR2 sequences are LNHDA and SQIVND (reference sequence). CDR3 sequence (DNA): TGTGCCAGTAGGAGACAGACAACTAATGAAAAACTGTTTTTT. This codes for CASRRQTTNEKLFF.

As DNA, the CDR3 is TGTGCCATCAGTGACGACAGCCGCAATCAGCCCCAGCATTTT. Protein product: CAISDDSRNQPQHF. The V and J genes are TRBV10-3 and TRBJ1-5; D possibly corresponds to TRBD1 (5 bases). This CDR3 region has 14 residues. The V end was cut by 3 bases, the J end by 2 bases, with 8 bases between. The V gene's germline CDR1 is ENHRY and CDR2 SYGVKD.

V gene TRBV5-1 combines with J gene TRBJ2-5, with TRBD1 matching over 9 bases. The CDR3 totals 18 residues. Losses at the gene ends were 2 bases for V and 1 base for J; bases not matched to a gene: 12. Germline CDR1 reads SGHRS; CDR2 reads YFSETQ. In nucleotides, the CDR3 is TGCGCCAGCAGCTTCCGGGACAGGGTGGCAAATCTCCAAGAGACCCAGTACTTC. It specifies CASSFRDRVANLQETQYF.

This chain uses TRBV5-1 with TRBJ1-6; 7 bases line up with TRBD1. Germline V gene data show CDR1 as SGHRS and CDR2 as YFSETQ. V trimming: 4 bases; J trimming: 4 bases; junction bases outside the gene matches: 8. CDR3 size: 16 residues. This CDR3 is CASSDTGDSYNSPLHF. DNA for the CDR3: TGCGCCAGCAGCGACACAGGGGACTCTTATAATTCACCCCTCCACTTT.

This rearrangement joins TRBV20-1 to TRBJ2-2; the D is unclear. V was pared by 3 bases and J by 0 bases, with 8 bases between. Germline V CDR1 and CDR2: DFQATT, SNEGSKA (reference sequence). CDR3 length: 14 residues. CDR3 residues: CSASLAANTGELFF. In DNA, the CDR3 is TGCAGTGCTAGTTTAGCCGCGAACACCGGGGAGCTGTTTTTT.